This T cell receptor beta chain was retrieved from a study of cytomegalovirus exposure and HLA in healthy donors. The PCR contained 60 Vbeta and 13 Jbeta primers. The data were produced by immunoSEQ multiplex PCR, yet TCRdb's version contains in-frame clones alone and is incomplete. Among about 160,000 clones listed, 85% were seen once. In regard to this clone: Its specificity is unknown.

General study results and limits: Follow-up analysis later connected one missense variant in DCLRE1C with trimming of TCR beta V- and J-genes. Cytomegalovirus association was listed for about 170 TCR beta chains.

Each donor was healthy, and each was a bone marrow donor. At sampling all donors were nominally healthy, likely with unrecorded immune exposures. The specimen was PBMCs. The TCR was taken from a boy younger than 10 in good health and CMV-seronegative.

The CDR3 loop is CASLGRAQYF. In DNA, the CDR3 is TGTGCCAGCCTCGGGAGGGCCCAGTACTTC. The J gene is TRBJ2-5, the V gene TRBV2; 8 bases align to TRBD2. Germline V CDR1 and CDR2: SNHLY, FYNNEI. There are 10 residues in the CDR3. Trimming removed 8 bases from V and 9 bases from J; junction bases left unmatched: 2.